This T cell receptor beta chain stems from a study of vaccination effects on CD4 cells after COVID-19. Regarding the study as a whole: Infection-derived and vaccine-derived clones contracted markedly late after vaccination.

Points on this clone: Antigen unknown.

Before sequencing, viral peptide pools were used by the ViraFEST assay to expand antigen-specific CD4+ T cells. On approximately day 9 of culture, CD4+ T cells were separated out. Having tested negative for nucleocapsid antibodies, the vaccine recipients showed no prior SARS-CoV-2 infection. Clones were read by immunoSEQ multiplex PCR, and TCRdb kept only the in-frame ones, dropping some. The table shows roughly 67,000 clones, with 78% occurring only once. Germline-derived CDR1 and CDR2 are SGHTA and FQGTGA. The CDR3 is 13 residues long. V lost 5 bases, J lost 6 bases, and 13 bases lay in between. The starting material was CD4+ T cells from PBMCs cultured with SARS-CoV-2 spike peptides, obtained before COVID-19 vaccination. This TCR was sampled from a human donor who received a COVID-19 vaccine. The rearrangement links TRBV7-3 to TRBJ1-1, with a tentative D call TRBD1 (5 bases). CDR3 coding DNA: TGTGCCAGCAGCCGAGGGGCTGGGCCTGAAGCTTTCTTT. Protein: CASSRGAGPEAFF.